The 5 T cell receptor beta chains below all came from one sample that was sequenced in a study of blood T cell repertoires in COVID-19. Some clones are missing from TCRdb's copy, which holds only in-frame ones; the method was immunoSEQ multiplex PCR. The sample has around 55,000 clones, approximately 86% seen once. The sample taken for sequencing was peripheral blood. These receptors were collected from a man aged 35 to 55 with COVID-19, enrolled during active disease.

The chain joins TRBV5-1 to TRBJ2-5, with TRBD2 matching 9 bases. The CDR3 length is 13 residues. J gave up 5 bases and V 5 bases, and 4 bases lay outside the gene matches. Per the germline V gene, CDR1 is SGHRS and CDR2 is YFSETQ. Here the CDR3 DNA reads TGCGCCAGCAGTTTAGCGGGAGCGGAGACCCAGTACTTC. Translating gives CASSLAGAETQYF.

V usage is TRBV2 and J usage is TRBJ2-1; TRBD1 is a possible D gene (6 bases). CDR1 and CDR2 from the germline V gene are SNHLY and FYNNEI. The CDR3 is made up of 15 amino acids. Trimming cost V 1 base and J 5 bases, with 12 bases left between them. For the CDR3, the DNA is TGTGCCAGCAGTGAAGAACAGGGAATTAACAATGAGCAGTTCTTC. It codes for CASSEEQGINNEQFF.

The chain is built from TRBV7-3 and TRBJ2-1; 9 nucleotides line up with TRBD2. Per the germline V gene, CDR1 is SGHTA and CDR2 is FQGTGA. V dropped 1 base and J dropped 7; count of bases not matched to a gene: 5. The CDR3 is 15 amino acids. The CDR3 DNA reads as TGTGCCAGCAGCTTAAATGCGGGGGGGCTGAATGAGCAGTTCTTC. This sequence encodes CASSLNAGGLNEQFF.

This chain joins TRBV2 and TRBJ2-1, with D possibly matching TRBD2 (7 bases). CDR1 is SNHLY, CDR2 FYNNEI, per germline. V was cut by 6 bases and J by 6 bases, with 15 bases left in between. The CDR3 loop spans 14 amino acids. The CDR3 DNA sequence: TGTGCCAGCAGGAGGGGGGAGGGCCCCAATGAGCAGTTCTTC. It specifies CASRRGEGPNEQFF.

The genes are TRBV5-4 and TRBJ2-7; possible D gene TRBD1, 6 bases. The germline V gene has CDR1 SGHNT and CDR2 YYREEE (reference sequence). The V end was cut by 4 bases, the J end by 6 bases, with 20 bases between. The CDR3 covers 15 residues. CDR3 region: CASSQGQTSLTEQYF. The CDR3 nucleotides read TGTGCCAGCAGCCAAGGACAGACTTCACTAACCGAGCAGTACTTC.